The T cell receptor (beta chain) described here comes from a study of T cell repertoires in cytomegalovirus infection. TCRdb fed the reads into MiXCR, producing one record per CDR3 protein. This table has 700,000 to 950,000 distinct CDR3 sequences, approximately 30% appearing once. Study results and caveats: HLA-C-restricted CMV-specific TCR beta clonotypes were dominant in the ex vivo response.

With regard to this clonotype: Its antigen is not identified.

This CDR3 is built from 15 residues. The germline V gene has CDR1 MNHNY and CDR2 SVGAGI (reference sequence). This specimen consisted of cultured CD8+ T cells from PBMCs, obtained from culture after CMV antigen stimulation. The chain joins TRBV6-6 to TRBJ2-7; perhaps D is TRBD1 or TRBD2 (6 bases each). This receptor was obtained from a human donor in good health (CMV status not recorded). Some clones in this sample may be carry-over from other donors' samples. The CDR3 coding sequence is TGTGCCAGCAGTTACTCCGGGGGCGCCTCCTACGGGCAGTACGTC. Translated: CASSYSGGASYGQYV.